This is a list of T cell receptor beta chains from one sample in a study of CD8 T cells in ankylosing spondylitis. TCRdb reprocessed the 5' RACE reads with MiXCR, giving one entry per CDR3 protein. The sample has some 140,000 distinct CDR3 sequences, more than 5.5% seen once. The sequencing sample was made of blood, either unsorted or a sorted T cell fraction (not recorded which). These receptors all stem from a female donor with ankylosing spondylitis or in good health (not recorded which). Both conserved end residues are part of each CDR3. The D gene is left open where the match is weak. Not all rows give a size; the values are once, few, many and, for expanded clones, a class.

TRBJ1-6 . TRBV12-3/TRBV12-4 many CASSLALRINSPLHF TGTGCCAGCAGTTTAGCGCTAAGGATTAATTCACCCCTCCACTTT
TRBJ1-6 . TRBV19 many CASTLGTDNSPLHF TGTGCCAGTACCCTGGGGACGGACAATTCACCCCTCCACTTT
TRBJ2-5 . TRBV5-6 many CASSLEQETQYF TGTGCCAGCAGCTTAGAACAAGAGACCCAGTACTTC
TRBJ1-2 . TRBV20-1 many CSAREDTSTPYGYTF TGCAGTGCTAGGGAGGACACCTCTACACCTTATGGCTACACCTTC
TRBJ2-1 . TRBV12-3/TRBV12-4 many CASSFGGAQFF TGTGCCAGCAGTTTTGGGGGGGCCCAATTCTTC
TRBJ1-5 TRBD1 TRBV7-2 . CASSPSGQDFQPQHF TGTGCCAGCAGCCCATCGGGACAGGACTTTCAGCCCCAGCATTTT
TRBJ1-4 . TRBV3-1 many CASSQVKPPGEKLFF TGTGCCAGCAGCCAAGTCAAGCCCCCGGGGGAAAAACTGTTTTTT
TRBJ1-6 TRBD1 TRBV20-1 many CSARVRGLRNSPLHF TGCAGTGCTAGGGTGAGGGGGCTGCGTAATTCACCCCTCCACTTT
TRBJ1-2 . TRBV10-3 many CAISDRGSDYGYTF TGTGCCATCAGTGATAGGGGAAGTGACTATGGCTACACCTTC
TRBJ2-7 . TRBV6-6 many CASSSLEGDEQYF TGTGCCAGCAGTTCGTTGGAGGGAGACGAGCAGTACTTC
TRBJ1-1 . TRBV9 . CASSVIRGSAEAFF TGTGCCAGCAGCGTAATTAGGGGGTCTGCTGAAGCTTTCTTT
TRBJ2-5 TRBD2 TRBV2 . CASSERRGNQETQYF TGTGCCAGCAGTGAACGGCGGGGGAACCAAGAGACCCAGTACTTC
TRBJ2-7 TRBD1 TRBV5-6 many CASSLLQGAGYEQYF TGTGCCAGCAGCCTACTACAGGGGGCTGGTTACGAGCAGTACTTC
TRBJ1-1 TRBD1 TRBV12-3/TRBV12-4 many CASSSGQRAFF TGTGCCAGCAGTTCGGGACAGCGGGCTTTCTTT
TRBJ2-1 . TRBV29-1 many CSVVQHEQFF TGCAGCGTTGTCCAACATGAGCAGTTCTTC
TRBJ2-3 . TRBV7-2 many CASSFLRLAPDTQYF TGTGCCAGCAGCTTCCTAAGGCTAGCCCCAGATACGCAGTATTTT
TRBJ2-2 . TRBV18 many CASSTANTGELFF TGTGCCAGCTCAACCGCGAACACCGGGGAGCTGTTTTTT
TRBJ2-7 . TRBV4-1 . CASSQQDSSYEQYF TGCGCCAGCAGCCAACAGGACAGTTCCTACGAGCAGTACTTC
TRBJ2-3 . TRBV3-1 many CASSQEGRLETLDTQYF TGTGCCAGCAGCCAAGAAGGAAGGCTAGAGACCTTGGATACGCAGTATTTT
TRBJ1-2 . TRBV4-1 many CASSQDAGRVNYGYTF TGCGCCAGCAGCCAAGATGCCGGACGGGTTAACTATGGCTACACCTTC
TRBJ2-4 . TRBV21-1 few CASSRGGAKNIQYF TGTGCCAGCAGCCGCGGGGGGGCCAAAAACATTCAGTACTTC
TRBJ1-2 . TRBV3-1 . CASSPDGGPLYGYTF TGTGCCAGCAGCCCTGATGGGGGTCCCCTCTATGGCTACACCTTC
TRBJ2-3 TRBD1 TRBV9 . CASSVGSGGITDTQYF TGTGCCAGCAGCGTAGGATCAGGGGGCATCACAGATACGCAGTATTTT